A single sample gave rise to the 6 T cell receptor beta chains below, sequenced in a study of cytomegalovirus exposure and HLA in healthy donors. 60 Vbeta and 13 Jbeta primers were used in PCR. Sequenced by immunoSEQ multiplex PCR; TCRdb stores in-frame clones only, minus some. The data hold about 190,000 clones, with 65% to 85% observed a single time. Sequences were obtained from PBMCs. Source of these receptors: a woman between 18 and 29 years old in good health and CMV-seronegative.

Only a few counts were recorded for this clone. The chain combines TRBV5-1 with TRBJ1-6; D is undetermined. The CDR3 runs 13 residues. Germline-derived CDR1 and CDR2 are SGHRS and YFSETQ. Trimming removed 2 bases at V and 8 bases at J, with 8 bases between. The CDR3 is CASSFSRDSPLHF. The CDR3 DNA reads as TGCGCCAGCAGCTTTTCACGGGATTCACCCCTCCACTTT.

The chain has TRBV29-1 and TRBJ1-1; a possible D gene is TRBD1 (5 bases). Germline CDR1 reads SQVTM; CDR2 reads ANQGSEA. V was shortened by 8 bases and J by 3 bases, with 10 bases between the two germline ends. The CDR3 loop spans 11 amino acids. CDR3 residues: CSTQGDTEAFF. CDR3 nucleotides: TGCAGCACGCAGGGTGACACTGAAGCTTTCTTT.

This clone came up a few times. The V gene is TRBV5-1, the J gene TRBJ1-2, with 7 bases matching TRBD1. The CDR3 loop spans 14 amino acids. From germline, CDR1 is SGHRS and CDR2 YFSETQ. V trimming: 0 bases; J trimming: 3 bases; junction bases outside the gene matches: 2. The CDR3 loop is CASSLGDRDYGYTF. CDR3 in DNA: TGCGCCAGCAGCTTGGGTGACAGGGACTATGGCTACACCTTC.

This clone appeared a few times. The chain recombines TRBV28 with TRBJ1-1; possibly TRBD1 for D (5 bases). V lost 6 bases to trimming and J lost 6 bases, with 20 bases between them. Germline lookup yields CDR1 MDHEN and CDR2 SYDVKM. The length of the CDR3 is 15 residues. The CDR3 DNA is TGTGCCAGCAGGAAGGGGTGGCCTCCTGGCCCTGAAGCTTTCTTT. This translates into CASRKGWPPGPEAFF.

The V call is TRBV6-5, the J call TRBJ2-1; D gene uncertain. Germline V gives CDR1 MNHEY, CDR2 SVGAGI. V shed 0 bases and J shed 9 bases, with 3 bases lying between them. The CDR3 consists of 11 residues. The CDR3 DNA follows: TGTGCCAGCAGTTACTCTCGTGAGCAGTTCTTC. Protein: CASSYSREQFF.

The CDR3 loop reads CASSIVGHSNTGELFF. The CDR3 DNA follows: TGTGCCAGTAGTATAGTTGGACACTCGAACACCGGGGAGCTGTTTTTT. This sequence joins TRBV19 and TRBJ2-2; the D gene is possibly TRBD1 (5 bases). Germline-derived CDR1 and CDR2 are LNHDA and SQIVND (reference sequence). V was clipped by 1 base and J by 0 bases, with 9 bases between them. CDR3 size: 16 residues.